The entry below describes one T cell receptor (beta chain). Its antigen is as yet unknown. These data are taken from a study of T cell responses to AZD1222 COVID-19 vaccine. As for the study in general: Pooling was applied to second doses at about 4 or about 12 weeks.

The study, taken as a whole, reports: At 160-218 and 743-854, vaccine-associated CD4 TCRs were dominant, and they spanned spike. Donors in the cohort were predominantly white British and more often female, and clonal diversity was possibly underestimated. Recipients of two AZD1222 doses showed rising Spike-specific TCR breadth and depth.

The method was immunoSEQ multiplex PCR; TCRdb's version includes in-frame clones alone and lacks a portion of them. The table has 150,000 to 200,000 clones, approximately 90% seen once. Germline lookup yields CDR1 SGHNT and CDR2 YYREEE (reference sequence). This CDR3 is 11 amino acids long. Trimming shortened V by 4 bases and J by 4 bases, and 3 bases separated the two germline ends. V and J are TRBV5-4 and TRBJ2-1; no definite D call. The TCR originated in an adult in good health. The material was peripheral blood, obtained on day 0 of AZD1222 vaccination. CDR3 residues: CASSKYNEQFF. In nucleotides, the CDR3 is TGTGCCAGCAGCAAGTACAATGAGCAGTTCTTC.